Described below is a single TCR beta chain sequence and its context. No antigen is known for it. Base quality data are lacking; no much larger clone is found one base away. Preparation of the library involved the immunoSEQ multiplex PCR assay. As for the authors' bioinformatics: To diagnose cytomegalovirus status from the catalog of TCR beta chain sequences, a statistical classification framework was built. TCRdb carries this immuneACCESS record with in-frame sequences only. Its versions omit some clonotypes, under half of them owing to an unresolved V gene in the studies checked, with the rest unexplained. The V and J calls and clone size come from that table; D and trimming were worked out from the DNA. This sample comprises about 250,000 clones, roughly 87% of them detected only once. Of the sample, 12% falls within the top ten clones. Spanning cysteine to phenylalanine, the CDR3 consists of 16 amino acids. Of all the DNA, just the CDR3 is kept, 48 bases in frame from base 1. The junction carries 14 bases between V and J, which are trimmed by 0 bases and 3 bases respectively. Per the germline V gene, SNHLY is the CDR1 and FYNNEI is the CDR2.

This entry is derived from a study of cytomegalovirus exposure and HLA in healthy donors (dated by TCRdb to between 2016 and 2019). Regarding the complete study: The roughly 670 repertoires of the first cohort and the 95 to 150 validation repertoires were produced on the same platform, according to a later analysis. The study aimed to test whether signatures of past pathogen exposure could be identified by cataloging public T cell receptors. A separate validation cohort of 100 to 150 different subjects was used in addition to the 666-subject first cohort. To predict cytomegalovirus infection status, the study brought together high-throughput TCR immunosequencing, statistical association of individual TCRs with disease status, and machine learning. The research as a whole found: In a later analysis, TCRs clustered in the first cohort were found to also tend to co-occur in the 120 or so validation repertoires, with 90% to 95% of cluster scores above 0. According to the authors, the approach could potentially be generalized to other disease states and immunological phenotypes. The classifier was reported to diagnose cytomegalovirus status with high specificity and sensitivity in both the original and validation cohorts. A total of 150 or so TCR beta chains were listed by the study as associated with cytomegalovirus. Across donors, most TCR sequences were observed very rarely, whereas some public TCRs were present in many individuals. In vitro tests confirmed that a few of the cytomegalovirus-associated TCR beta chains recognize cytomegalovirus antigens. A later analysis had no HLA typing for the validation cohort, so co-occurrence there was scored across all 130 or so repertoires.

The donors belonged to the validation cohort of approximately 130 subjects, which was separate from the roughly 680-subject first cohort. This receptor chain uses TRBV2 and TRBJ1-1; the D region possibly corresponds to TRBD1 (5 bases align). What was sequenced was PBMCs. This TCR was recovered from a man aged 18 to 29 in good health and CMV-seropositive. The nucleotide sequence reads TGTGCCAGCAGTGAAGCTGTTATAGGGGCGGACACTGAAGCTTTCTTT. This codes for CASSEAVIGADTEAFF. Beyond the CDR3, the reference TRBV2 and TRBJ1-1 genes provide the residues; the full variable domain reads: EPEVTQTPSHQVTQMGQEVILRCVPISNHLYFYWYRQILGQKVEFLVSFYNNEISEKSEIFDDQFSVERPDGSNFTLKIRSTKLEDSAMYFCASSEAVIGADTEAFFGQGTRLTVV.